Listed below are T cell receptor beta chains from one sample, sequenced in a study of cytomegalovirus exposure and HLA in healthy donors. Clones were sequenced by immunoSEQ multiplex PCR, and TCRdb holds only the in-frame ones, with some missing. The table lists around 210,000 clones. The sample was PBMCs. These TCRs come from a girl aged 2-9 years in good health and CMV-seropositive. Each CDR3 is given with its conserved first and last residue. A D gene is named only where the DNA matches it firmly.

d_gene	j_gene	v_gene	CDR3aa	CDR3nt
NA	TRBJ2-5	TRBV5-1	CASSEGTFPQETQYF	TGCGCCAGCAGCGAGGGGACTTTCCCCCAAGAGACCCAGTACTTC
TRBD1	TRBJ2-3	TRBV18	CASSPLRDRDFTDTQYF	TGTGCCAGCTCACCACTCCGGGACAGGGATTTCACAGATACGCAGTATTTT
TRBD1	TRBJ2-7	TRBV5-1	CASSLAGDRAYEQYF	TGCGCCAGCAGCTTGGCGGGGGACAGGGCCTACGAGCAGTACTTC
TRBD1	TRBJ1-1	TRBV18	CASSPTTGVGTEAFF	TGTGCCAGCTCTCCTACCACAGGGGTGGGAACTGAAGCTTTCTTT
NA	TRBJ2-1	TRBV19	CASSPSSASYNEQFF	TGTGCCAGTAGCCCAAGCAGCGCCTCCTACAATGAGCAGTTCTTC
TRBD1	TRBJ2-2	TRBV5-1	CASSRYRGNTGELFF	TGCGCCAGCAGCCGATACAGGGGAAACACCGGGGAGCTGTTTTTT
NA	TRBJ1-2	TRBV6-1	CASSEAILFEGYTF	TGTGCCAGCAGTGAAGCTATTTTGTTCGAGGGCTACACCTTC
TRBD1	TRBJ2-7	TRBV6-1	CASSEEGGQGALVYEQYF	TGTGCCAGCAGTGAAGAAGGAGGACAGGGGGCTTTAGTTTACGAGCAGTACTTC
NA	TRBJ2-7	TRBV19	CASQLGRGGEQYF	TGTGCCAGCCAATTAGGCCGGGGTGGCGAGCAGTACTTC
TRBD2	TRBJ2-7	TRBV9	CASSVVLAGGEQYF	TGTGCCAGCAGCGTAGTACTAGCGGGAGGCGAGCAGTACTTC
NA	TRBJ2-7	TRBV6-5	CASSYSGAVSYEQYF	TGTGCCAGCAGTTACTCGGGGGCTGTATCCTACGAGCAGTACTTC
NA	TRBJ1-3	TRBV6-1	CASSGGRGVGNTIYF	TGTGCCAGCAGTGGAGGCAGGGGCGTAGGAAACACCATATATTTT
TRBD1	TRBJ2-2	TRBV7-2	CASSFQDRGAGELFF	TGTGCCAGCAGCTTCCAGGACAGGGGGGCCGGGGAGCTGTTTTTT
NA	TRBJ1-1	TRBV7-2	CASSFVEGPSGTEAFF	TGTGCCAGCAGCTTTGTGGAGGGCCCTTCGGGCACTGAAGCTTTCTTT
TRBD2	TRBJ2-1	TRBV5-1	CASSSGLAAYNEQFF	TGCGCCAGCAGCTCCGGACTAGCGGCCTACAATGAGCAGTTCTTC
NA	TRBJ1-3	TRBV5-6	CASSLGYSGNTIYF	TGTGCCAGCAGCCTGGGTTACTCTGGAAACACCATATATTTT
NA	TRBJ2-4	TRBV28	CASQLTSTQVAKNIQYF	TGTGCCAGTCAGTTAACCTCGACACAGGTGGCCAAAAACATTCAGTACTTC
TRBD2	TRBJ2-7	TRBV18	CASSSPGTSGYEQYF	TGTGCCAGCTCATCACCCGGGACTAGCGGCTACGAGCAGTACTTC
TRBD2	TRBJ2-1	TRBV9	CASSLEGLAGVSYEQFF	TGTGCCAGCTCCCTAGAAGGACTAGCGGGAGTTTCGTATGAGCAGTTCTTC
NA	TRBJ1-2	TRBV6-6	CASTDRSQNYGYTF	TGTGCCAGCACCGACAGATCACAAAACTATGGCTACACCTTC
NA	TRBJ1-4	TRBV19	CAVRDFPGGKLFF	TGTGCCGTTAGAGACTTCCCGGGAGGAAAACTGTTTTTT
TRBD2	TRBJ2-3	TRBV28	CASRPSGVVFPDTQYF	TGTGCCAGCAGACCTAGCGGGGTGGTTTTCCCAGATACGCAGTATTTT
NA	TRBJ2-6	TRBV2	CASSAQGVGANVLTF	TGTGCCAGCAGCGCCCAAGGGGTTGGGGCCAACGTCCTGACTTTC
NA	TRBJ2-7	TRBV11-2	CASSLGGSEAYEQYF	TGTGCCAGCAGCTTAGGTGGATCGGAGGCCTACGAGCAGTACTTC